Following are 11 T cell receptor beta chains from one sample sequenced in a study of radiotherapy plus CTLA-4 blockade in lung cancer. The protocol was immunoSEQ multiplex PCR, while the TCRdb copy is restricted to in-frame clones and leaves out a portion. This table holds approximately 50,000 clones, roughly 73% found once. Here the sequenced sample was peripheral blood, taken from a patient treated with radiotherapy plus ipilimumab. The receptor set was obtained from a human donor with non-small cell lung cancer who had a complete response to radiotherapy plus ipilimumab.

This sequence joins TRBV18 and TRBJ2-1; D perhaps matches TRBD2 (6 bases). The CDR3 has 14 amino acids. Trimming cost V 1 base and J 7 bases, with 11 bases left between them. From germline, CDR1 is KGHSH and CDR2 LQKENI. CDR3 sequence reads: CASSPQGGGNEQFF. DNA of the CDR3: TGTGCCAGCTCACCACAGGGTGGGGGGAATGAGCAGTTCTTC.

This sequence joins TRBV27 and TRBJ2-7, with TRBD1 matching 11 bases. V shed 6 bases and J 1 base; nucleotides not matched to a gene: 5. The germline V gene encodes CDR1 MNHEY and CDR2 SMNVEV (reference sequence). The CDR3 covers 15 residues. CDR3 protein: CASSRGTGGSYEQYF. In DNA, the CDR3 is TGTGCCAGCAGCCGAGGGACAGGGGGATCCTACGAGCAGTACTTC.

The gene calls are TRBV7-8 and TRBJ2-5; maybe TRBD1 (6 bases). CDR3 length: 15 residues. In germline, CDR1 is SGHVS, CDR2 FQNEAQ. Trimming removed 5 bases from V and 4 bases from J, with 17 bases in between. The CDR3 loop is CASSPRQGWRETQYF. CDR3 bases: TGTGCCAGCAGCCCCAGGCAGGGGTGGCGAGAGACCCAGTACTTC.

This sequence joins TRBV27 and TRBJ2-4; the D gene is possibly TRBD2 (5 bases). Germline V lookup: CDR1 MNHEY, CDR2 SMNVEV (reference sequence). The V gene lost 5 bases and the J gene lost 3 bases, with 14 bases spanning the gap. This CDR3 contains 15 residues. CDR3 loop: CASSPSWAGKNIQYF. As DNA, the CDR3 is TGTGCCAGCAGTCCCAGTTGGGCGGGCAAAAACATTCAGTACTTC.

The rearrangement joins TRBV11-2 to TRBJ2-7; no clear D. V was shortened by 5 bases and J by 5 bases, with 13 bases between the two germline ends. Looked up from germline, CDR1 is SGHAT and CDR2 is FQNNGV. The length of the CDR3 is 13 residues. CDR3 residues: CASSVVAVDEQYF. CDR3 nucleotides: TGTGCCAGCAGCGTGGTAGCTGTCGACGAGCAGTACTTC.

The chain's CDR3 is CASSLTGGQGARGYTF. The DNA for the CDR3 is TGCGCCAGCAGCCTCACAGGGGGACAGGGGGCTCGAGGCTACACCTTC. This sequence joins TRBV5-1 and TRBJ1-2, with 12 bases matching TRBD1. Germline V gene sequence: CDR1 SGHRS, CDR2 YFSETQ. The CDR3 extends over 16 amino acids. Germline trimming cut 4 bases from V and 8 bases from J; bases unmatched to any gene: 12.

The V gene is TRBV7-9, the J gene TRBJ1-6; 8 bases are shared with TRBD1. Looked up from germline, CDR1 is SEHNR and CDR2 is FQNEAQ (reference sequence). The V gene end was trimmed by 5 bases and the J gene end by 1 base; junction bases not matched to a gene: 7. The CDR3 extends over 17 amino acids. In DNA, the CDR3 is TGTGCCAGCAGCCCAACGGACAGGGCGTCCTATAATTCACCCCTCCACTTT. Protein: CASSPTDRASYNSPLHF.

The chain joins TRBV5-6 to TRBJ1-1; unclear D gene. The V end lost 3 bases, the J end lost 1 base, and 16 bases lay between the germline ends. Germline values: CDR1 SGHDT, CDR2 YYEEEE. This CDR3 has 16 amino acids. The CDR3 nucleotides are TGTGCCAGCAGCTCCCGGGGAATCCTTGGGAACACTGAAGCTTTCTTT. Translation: CASSSRGILGNTEAFF.

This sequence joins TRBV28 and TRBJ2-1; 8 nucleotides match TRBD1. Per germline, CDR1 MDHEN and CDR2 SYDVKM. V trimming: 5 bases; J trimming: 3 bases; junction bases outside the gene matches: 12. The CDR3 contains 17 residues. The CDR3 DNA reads TGTGCCAGCAGTCCCCCCCGGACAGGGTTGCTCTACAATGAGCAGTTCTTC. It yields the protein CASSPPRTGLLYNEQFF.

CDR3 residues: CASSPDRVGEKLFF. CDR3 sequence (DNA): TGTGCCAGCAGCCCGGACAGGGTTGGTGAAAAACTGTTTTTT. The chain carries TRBV7-2 and TRBJ1-4, with 8 positions matching TRBD1. Germline CDR1 reads SGHTA; CDR2 reads FQGNSA. J was trimmed by 7 bases and V by 5 bases; bases with no gene match: 6. The CDR3 runs 14 residues.

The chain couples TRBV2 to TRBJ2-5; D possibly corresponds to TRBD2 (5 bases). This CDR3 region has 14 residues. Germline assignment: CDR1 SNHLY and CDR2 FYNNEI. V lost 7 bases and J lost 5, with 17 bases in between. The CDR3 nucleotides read TGTGCCAGCACCCTACTAGGACTCGGGGAGACCCAGTACTTC. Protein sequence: CASTLLGLGETQYF.